This T cell receptor beta chain was identified during a study of glioma-infiltrating T cells after dendritic cell vaccination. About the research overall: Patients had newly diagnosed or recurrent glioblastoma and received dendritic cell vaccines. The vaccine used monocyte-derived dendritic cells pulsed overnight with autologous tumor lysate. Study conclusions and caveats: Estimated pretreatment TIL content predicted outcome after dendritic cell vaccination.

This clone turned up a few times. Its antigen is currently unknown. CDR3 length: 15 amino acids. The germline V gene has CDR1 SGHNT and CDR2 YENEEA. The V end was cut by 5 bases, the J end by 1 base, with 14 bases between. The primer mix had 60 V beta and 13 J beta primers. Using immunoSEQ multiplex PCR, the repertoire was profiled, and TCRdb retains in-frame clones only, with some absent. The sample holds tens of thousands of clones, about 85% seen once. Material: blood, obtained before dendritic cell vaccination. The sequence was collected from a human donor with glioblastoma. The V and J genes are TRBV11-3 and TRBJ1-1; D is unresolved. CDR3 in DNA: TGTGCCAGCAGCCTTAGCGGGCAGAGGAACACTGAAGCTTTCTTT. Its translation is CASSLSGQRNTEAFF.